This T cell receptor beta chain came from a study of CD8+ T cells in alopecia areata. In the study overall: Treatment of the treated patients consisted of oral tofacitinib, 5 to 10 mg twice daily. Study conclusions and caveats: Among the 100 top clones, expanded CD8+ clones, like scalp clonality, were significantly decreased by tofacitinib.

Documented treatment: oral pan-JAK inhibitor, 5-10 mg twice daily. This clone appeared a few times. The antigen is unknown. Extracted RNA was reverse transcribed, and the resulting cDNA served as sequencing template. TCRdb's table, derived via immunoSEQ multiplex PCR, lists solely in-frame clones and lacks some. The sample consists of 150,000 to 250,000 clones, around 60% of them appearing once. This TCR derives from a human donor with alopecia areata. The input for sequencing was CD4+ T cells sorted from blood, taken at week 4, from a patient treated with tofacitinib.

The CDR3 DNA is TGCGCCAGCAGCCCGTCCGCCCGGAGCAATGAGCAGTTCTTC. As protein: CASSPSARSNEQFF. The V call is TRBV5-1, the J call TRBJ2-1; D gene uncertain. This CDR3 has 14 amino acids. Germline V gene sequence: CDR1 SGHRS, CDR2 YFSETQ. The V end lost 4 bases, the J end lost 6 bases, and 14 bases lay between the germline ends.